The rows below give T cell receptor beta chains drawn from one sample of a study of T cells in Graves' hyperthyroidism and ophthalmopathy. MiXCR, run by TCRdb on the multiplex PCR reads, gives a single entry per CDR3 protein. The sample has 330,000 or so distinct CDR3 sequences, approximately 19% seen once. Material for sequencing was blood. The receptors were sampled from a man aged 45-65 years with Graves' ophthalmopathy. Both conserved end residues are part of each CDR3.

CDR3 protein: CATRTSGTNTGELFF
J gene: TRBJ2-2
V gene: TRBV28

CDR3 protein: CASSFAGGQETQYF
J gene: TRBJ2-5
V gene: TRBV9

CDR3 protein: CASSPPPAGGNQPQHF
J gene: TRBJ1-5
V gene: TRBV18

CDR3 protein: CASTPPGTSGRNEQFF
J gene: TRBJ2-1
V gene: TRBV28

CDR3 protein: CSAAEAGSPEAFF
J gene: TRBJ1-1
V gene: TRBV20-1

CDR3 protein: CASSVEGTGGLETQYF
J gene: TRBJ2-5
V gene: TRBV9

CDR3 protein: CASSGLAVGDNEQYF
J gene: TRBJ2-7
V gene: TRBV2

CDR3 protein: CASSFSRGSYNEQFF
J gene: TRBJ2-1
V gene: TRBV28

CDR3 protein: CAPARLSNTGELFF
J gene: TRBJ2-2
V gene: TRBV28

CDR3 protein: CASSPNGAGQPQHF
J gene: TRBJ1-5
V gene: TRBV27

CDR3 protein: CAWSVAQGREQYF
J gene: TRBJ2-7
V gene: TRBV30

CDR3 protein: CSASRAGETQYF
J gene: TRBJ2-5
V gene: TRBV20-1

CDR3 protein: CASTGQGSGQPQHF
J gene: TRBJ1-5
V gene: TRBV28

CDR3 protein: CASSLFTGDGLYEQYF
J gene: TRBJ2-7
V gene: TRBV7-6

CDR3 protein: CASRPDRQQAFF
J gene: TRBJ1-1
V gene: TRBV6-2/TRBV6-3

CDR3 protein: CASGLHGGETQYF
J gene: TRBJ2-5
V gene: TRBV12-3/TRBV12-4

CDR3 protein: CASSLRPDYGYTF
J gene: TRBJ1-2
V gene: TRBV28

CDR3 protein: CASSDRGQGLETQYF
J gene: TRBJ2-5
V gene: TRBV3-1

CDR3 protein: CASSPGRLPYEQYF
J gene: TRBJ2-7
V gene: TRBV28

CDR3 protein: CASSLGRSSYEQYF
J gene: TRBJ2-7
V gene: TRBV7-8

CDR3 protein: CASSLADFDQPQHF
J gene: TRBJ1-5
V gene: TRBV7-8

CDR3 protein: CASSVGHSYEQYF
J gene: TRBJ2-7
V gene: TRBV9

CDR3 protein: CASSTSSGNTIYF
J gene: TRBJ1-3
V gene: TRBV5-8

CDR3 protein: CAGSIFGEAFF
J gene: TRBJ1-1
V gene: TRBV19

CDR3 protein: CAISSRDYPNYGYTF
J gene: TRBJ1-2
V gene: TRBV10-3